The rows below give T cell receptor beta chains drawn from one sample of a study of T cells expressing NK-cell markers. Each CDR3 protein gets one entry in TCRdb, which reprocessed the 5' RACE reads and gives no DNA. This sample's table has about 390,000 distinct CDR3 sequences. The sample consisted of blood T cells: a sorted CD56 or NKG2C T cell subset, CD4+ or CD8+ T cells, or bulk PBMC T cells (not recorded which). The receptors come from a woman in her forties or fifties in good health. Each CDR3 is given with its conserved first and last residue. Each record gives: clone size, J gene, V gene, CDR3 protein. Clone size is not always given. Where it is, it says once, few, many or a class for expanded clones.

NA	TRBJ2-1	TRBV7-9	CASSFWDPKQFF
NA	TRBJ2-1	TRBV20-1	CSAVVAGVYNEQFF
NA	TRBJ2-3	TRBV5-1	CASTTLAGGADTQYF
NA	TRBJ2-3	TRBV20-1	CSAPILTRSTDTQYF
NA	TRBJ2-2	TRBV4-1	CASSQDGTLTGELFF
NA	TRBJ2-5	TRBV6-1	CASSFIAGGLRETQYF
NA	TRBJ2-1	TRBV5-1	CASSELEGAGGIEQFF
NA	TRBJ2-3	TRBV12-3/TRBV12-4	CASSFTGTITDTQYF
NA	TRBJ2-1	TRBV4-1	CASSQPLLAGGRNEQFF
NA	TRBJ2-7	TRBV11-3	CASSLGDRGTPSEQYF
NA	TRBJ2-1	TRBV3-1	CASTLTSGVHNEQFF
NA	TRBJ1-5	TRBV10-3	CAISEGGSNQPQHF
NA	TRBJ2-1	TRBV29-1	CSVRSSGRPPPYNEQFF
NA	TRBJ1-1	TRBV5-1	CASSFGPTFTEAFF
NA	TRBJ2-1	TRBV11-2	CASRRLAGGLRQFF
NA	TRBJ1-3	TRBV6-6	CASRRDSGIQNTIYF
NA	TRBJ2-2	TRBV20-1	CSARMDRGITGELFF
NA	TRBJ2-4	TRBV6-5	CASTTGGGIQYF
NA	TRBJ2-2	TRBV9	CASSFLGHANTGELFF
medium-sized	TRBJ2-1	TRBV12-3/TRBV12-4	CASSLVASLYNEQFF
NA	TRBJ2-7	TRBV29-1	CSVEQGGYEQYF
NA	TRBJ2-7	TRBV10-3	CAISDPTEAHEQYF
NA	TRBJ1-6	TRBV3-1	CASSQGTEAPLHF
NA	TRBJ2-1	TRBV6-5	CASTLPPYNEQFF
NA	TRBJ2-1	TRBV7-3	CASSPLTGASYNEQFF
NA	TRBJ2-7	TRBV12-3/TRBV12-4	CASSTTGNDEQYF
NA	TRBJ1-5	TRBV4-1	CASSQLGSELNQPQHF
NA	TRBJ2-1	TRBV7-8	CASIPNGGVWSSYNEQFF
NA	TRBJ1-2	TRBV12-3/TRBV12-4	CASRTGQGHGYTF
NA	TRBJ2-2	TRBV20-1	CSARLAERGTGELFF
NA	TRBJ1-1	TRBV29-1	CSVSSLGMTEAFF
NA	TRBJ2-2	TRBV12-3/TRBV12-4	CASGTSFLLSGELFF
NA	TRBJ2-1	TRBV12-3/TRBV12-4	CASSGTSHTDEQFF
NA	TRBJ2-7	TRBV28	CASSPRGGTGSYEQYF
NA	TRBJ1-2	TRBV12-3/TRBV12-4	CAIERQGRNYGYTF
NA	TRBJ2-1	TRBV6-1	CASSEDPALNEQFF
NA	TRBJ2-1	TRBV12-3/TRBV12-4	CASRTDQYNEQFF
NA	TRBJ1-6	TRBV14	CASSRGDTSPLHF
NA	TRBJ2-7	TRBV12-3/TRBV12-4	CASSPTRAGEEQYF
NA	TRBJ2-3	TRBV5-1	CASSLGASTGPGTDTQYF
NA	TRBJ2-2	TRBV6-5	CASSVSGTGELFF
NA	TRBJ2-7	TRBV7-9	CASSSNSRDWTNYEQYF
NA	TRBJ2-7	TRBV29-1	CSGSQGSSYEQYF
NA	TRBJ2-5	TRBV20-1	CSARVFPQREVFQYF
NA	TRBJ1-5	TRBV27	CASSLSSYSQPQHF